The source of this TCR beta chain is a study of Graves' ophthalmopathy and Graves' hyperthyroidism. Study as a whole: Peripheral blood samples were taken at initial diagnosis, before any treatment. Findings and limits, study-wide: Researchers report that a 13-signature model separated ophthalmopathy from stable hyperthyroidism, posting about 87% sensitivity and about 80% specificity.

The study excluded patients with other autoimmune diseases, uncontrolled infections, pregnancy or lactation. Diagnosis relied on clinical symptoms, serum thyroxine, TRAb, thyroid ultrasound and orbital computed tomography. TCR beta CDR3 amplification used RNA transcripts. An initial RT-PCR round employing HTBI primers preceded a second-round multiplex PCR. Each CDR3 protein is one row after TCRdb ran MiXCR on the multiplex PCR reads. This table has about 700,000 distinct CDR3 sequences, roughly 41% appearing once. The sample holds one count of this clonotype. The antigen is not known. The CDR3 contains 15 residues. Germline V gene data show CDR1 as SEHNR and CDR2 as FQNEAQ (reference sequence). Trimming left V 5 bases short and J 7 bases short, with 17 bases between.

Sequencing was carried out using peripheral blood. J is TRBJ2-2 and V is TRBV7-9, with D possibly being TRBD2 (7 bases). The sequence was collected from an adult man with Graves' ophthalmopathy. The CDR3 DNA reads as TGTGCCAGCAGCCAAGACTGGGGGGGCGGCGGGGAGCTGTTTTTT. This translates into CASSQDWGGGGELFF.